This T cell receptor (beta chain) is from a study of T cell responses to AZD1222 COVID-19 vaccine. Per germline, CDR1 SGHNT and CDR2 YYREEE (reference sequence). The CDR3 sequence is 15 residues long. V gave up 1 base and J gave up 6 bases, with 14 bases separating them. Sequenced by immunoSEQ multiplex PCR; TCRdb stores in-frame clones only, minus some. This sample carries about 170,000 clones, around nine tenths of them seen once, and the ten largest clones take around 3%. This clonotype was sampled from an adult in good health. The material was peripheral blood, obtained on day 0 of AZD1222 vaccination. The rearrangement uses TRBV5-4 and TRBJ2-1; D may be TRBD2 (6 bases). CDR3 nucleotides: TGTGCCAGCAGCTTGTCACAGCGGGCCGTCAATGAGCAGTTCTTC. It translates to CASSLSQRAVNEQFF. The whole variable domain, remainder taken from reference TRBV5-4 and TRBJ2-1, is ETGVTQSPTHLIKTRGQQVTLRCSSQSGHNTVSWYQQALGQGPQFIFQYYREEENGRGNFPPRFSGLQFPNYSSELNVNALELDDSALYLCASSLSQRAVNEQFFGPGTRLTVL.